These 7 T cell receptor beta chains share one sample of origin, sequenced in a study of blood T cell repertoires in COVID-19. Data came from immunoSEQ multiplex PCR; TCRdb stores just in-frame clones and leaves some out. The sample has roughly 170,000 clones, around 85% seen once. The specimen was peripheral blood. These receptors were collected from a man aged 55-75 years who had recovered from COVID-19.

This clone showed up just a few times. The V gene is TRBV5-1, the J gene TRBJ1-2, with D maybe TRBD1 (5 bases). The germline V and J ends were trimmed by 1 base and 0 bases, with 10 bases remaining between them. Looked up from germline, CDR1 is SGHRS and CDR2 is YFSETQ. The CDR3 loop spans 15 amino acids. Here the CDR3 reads CASSLPQGTNYGYTF. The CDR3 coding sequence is TGCGCCAGCAGCTTGCCCCAGGGAACTAACTATGGCTACACCTTC.

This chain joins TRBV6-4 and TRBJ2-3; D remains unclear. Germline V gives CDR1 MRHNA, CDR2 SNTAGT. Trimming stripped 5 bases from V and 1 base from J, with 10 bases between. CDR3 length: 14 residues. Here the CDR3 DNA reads TGTGCCAGCAGTAGCGAGCACGGCACAGATACGCAGTATTTT. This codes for CASSSEHGTDTQYF.

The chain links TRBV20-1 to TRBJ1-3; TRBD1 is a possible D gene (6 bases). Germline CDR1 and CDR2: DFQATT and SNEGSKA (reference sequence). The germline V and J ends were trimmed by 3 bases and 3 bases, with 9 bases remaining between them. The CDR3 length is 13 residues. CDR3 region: CSASLDSGNTIYF. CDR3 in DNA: TGCAGTGCTAGTTTGGACAGTGGAAACACCATATATTTT.

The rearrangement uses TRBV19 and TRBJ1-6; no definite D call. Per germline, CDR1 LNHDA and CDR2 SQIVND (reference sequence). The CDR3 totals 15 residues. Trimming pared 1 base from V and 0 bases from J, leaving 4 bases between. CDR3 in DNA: TGTGCCAGTAGTATAGCTATCTCCTATAATTCACCCCTCCACTTT. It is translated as CASSIAISYNSPLHF.

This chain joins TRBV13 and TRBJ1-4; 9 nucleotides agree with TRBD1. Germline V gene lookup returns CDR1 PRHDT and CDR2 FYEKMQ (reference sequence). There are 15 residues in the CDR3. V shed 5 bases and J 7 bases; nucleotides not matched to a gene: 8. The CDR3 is CASSAGTGRSEKLFF. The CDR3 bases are TGTGCCAGCAGCGCCGGGACAGGGCGTAGTGAAAAACTGTTTTTT.

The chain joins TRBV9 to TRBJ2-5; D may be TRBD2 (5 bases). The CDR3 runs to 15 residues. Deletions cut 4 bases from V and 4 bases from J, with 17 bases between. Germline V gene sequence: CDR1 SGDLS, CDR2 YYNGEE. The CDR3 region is CASSRGASSGETQYF. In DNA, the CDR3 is TGTGCCAGCAGCCGGGGAGCGTCGTCGGGAGAGACCCAGTACTTC. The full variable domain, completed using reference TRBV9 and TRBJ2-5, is DSGVTQTPKHLITATGQRVTLRCSPRSGDLSVYWYQQSLDQGLQFLIQYYNGEERAKGNILERFSAQQFPDLHSELNLSSLELGDSALYFCASSRGASSGETQYFGPGTRLLVL.

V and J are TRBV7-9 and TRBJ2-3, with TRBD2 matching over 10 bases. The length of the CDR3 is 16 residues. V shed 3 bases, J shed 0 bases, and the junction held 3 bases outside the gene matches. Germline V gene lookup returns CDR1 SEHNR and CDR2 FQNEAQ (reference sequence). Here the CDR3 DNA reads TGTGCCAGCAGCTTTAGCGGGGGGCGGAGCACAGATACGCAGTATTTT. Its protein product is CASSFSGGRSTDTQYF.